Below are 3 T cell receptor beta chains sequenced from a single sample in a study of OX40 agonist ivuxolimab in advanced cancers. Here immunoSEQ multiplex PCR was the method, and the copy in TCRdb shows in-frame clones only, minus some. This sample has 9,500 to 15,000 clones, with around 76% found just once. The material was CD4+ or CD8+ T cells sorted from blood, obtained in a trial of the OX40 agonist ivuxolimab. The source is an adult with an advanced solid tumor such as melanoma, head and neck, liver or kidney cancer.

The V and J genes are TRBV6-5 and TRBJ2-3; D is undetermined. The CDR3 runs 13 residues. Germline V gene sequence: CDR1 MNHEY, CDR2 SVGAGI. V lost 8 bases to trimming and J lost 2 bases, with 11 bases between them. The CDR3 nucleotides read TGTGCCAGCGGCCTCGGGTCCACAGATACGCAGTATTTT. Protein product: CASGLGSTDTQYF.

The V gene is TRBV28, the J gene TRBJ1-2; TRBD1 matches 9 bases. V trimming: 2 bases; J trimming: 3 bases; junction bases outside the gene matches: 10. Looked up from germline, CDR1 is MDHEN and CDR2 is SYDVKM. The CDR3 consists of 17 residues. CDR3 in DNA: TGTGCCAGCAGTTTAGCTCTACTCACAGGGGGCGACTATGGCTACACCTTC. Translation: CASSLALLTGGDYGYTF.

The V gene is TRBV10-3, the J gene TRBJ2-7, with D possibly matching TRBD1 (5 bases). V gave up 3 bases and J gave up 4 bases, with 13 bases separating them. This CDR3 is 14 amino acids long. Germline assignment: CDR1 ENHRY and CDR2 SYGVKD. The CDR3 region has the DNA TGTGCCATCAGTGATCCACAGGCCAGGTACGAGCAGTACGTC. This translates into CAISDPQARYEQYV.